This TCR beta chain comes out of a study of blood T cells in healthy people across ages (dated by TCRdb to the mid-2010s). With respect to the entire study: Template switching captured roughly one uniquely barcoded TCR beta cDNA molecule per two T cells in model experiments. Using deep sequencing normalized with unique cDNA molecular identifiers, the study measured how TCR beta repertoire diversity changes with age. Donors were grouped into four age groups: young (average approximately 16 years), middle-aged (39), aged (around 60) and long-lived (around 80). To avoid experimental bias, donors of different ages were randomly spread across the sequencing lanes. Two additional independent replicas of 1 million unique cDNA reads from the same blood draw were analyzed for two donors (one aged 18 to 29 and one aged 80 or older).

The library relied on 5' RACE. For sequencing, an Illumina HiSeq 2500 was employed. A second PCR of roughly 7 to 11 cycles was run with a J-beta primer mix and a sample-barcoded 5' primer. A template-switch 5' adaptor carrying 12 random nucleotides introduced a unique molecular identifier onto each TCR beta cDNA molecule. Each sample yielded at least 3 million CDR3-containing paired-end reads. First-strand cDNA was synthesized from all RNA with the Mint cDNA synthesis kit, primed by a TRBC-specific oligonucleotide. All cDNA was treated with uracil-DNA glycosylase and then went through a first 18-cycle PCR with the universal primers M1SS and BC2_uni_R. On the study's bioinformatics: Normalization of each sample was performed by random selection of 1 million high-quality reads, each carrying a distinct molecular identifier. Reads sharing molecular identifiers were discarded rather than binned into consensus sequences. MiTCR, run with a Q25 quality threshold and the strictest error-elimination algorithm, handled CDR3 identification, clonotype clustering and error correction. A nonparametric unseen species model using Euler transformation provided a lower-bound estimate of total TCR beta diversity. The public reads were run again by TCRdb, first through fastp at Q25 and then through MiXCR, and only productive beta chains were kept. Rows matching on CDR3 protein sequence are summarized as one entry with the most common DNA and genes. The V and J calls come from TCRdb's annotation, not from the publication. A total of about 1.7 million distinct CDR3 sequences appear in this sample, 28% of them only once. About 8% of the sample is in the top ten clones.

Systemically healthy Caucasian individuals from Russia, roughly 40 in total and aged roughly 6 to 90 years, were included as donors. Each donor gave ten milliliters of peripheral blood, drawn into EDTA-treated Vacutainer tubes. Ficoll-Paque density-gradient centrifugation was used to isolate PBMCs, with at least 6 million obtained per sample. Total RNA was extracted from PBMCs with Trizol reagent, with at least 6 micrograms obtained per sample. For every donor, an aliquot of PBMCs went through flow cytometry to measure the percentages of naive CD45RAhigh/CD27high T cells. To note about this clonotype: What this receptor recognizes is not known. No clone much larger than this one lies a single base away; base qualities are absent.

Study-level results and caveats: The CMV infection status of donors was not known, potentially confounding age-related changes in expanded clonotypes. Bulk unsorted PBMC profiling prevented conclusive comparison of naive and antigen-experienced compartments. Estimates of total diversity based on one million sequenced T cells were considered lower bounds and underestimates. Observed TCR beta diversity per million T cells fell roughly linearly with age, and a significant reduction was already apparent by age approximately 41. There was a strong correlation between observed TCR beta diversity and the percentage of naive T cells measured by flow cytometry. Compared with the aged group, the long-lived group had more naive CD4+ T cells, fewer expanded clones and increased TCR diversity, a pattern suggesting age selection.

CDR1 and CDR2 (DFQATT, SNEGSKA) derive from the germline V gene (reference sequence). The junction carries 9 bases between V and J, which are trimmed by 3 bases and 0 bases respectively. Counted from cysteine to phenylalanine, this CDR3 has 14 amino acids. Only CDR3 DNA is held: 42 bases, read in frame from base 1. This clonotype was obtained from a woman aged 25-40 years in good health. The sample was blood. The chain couples TRBV20-1 to TRBJ2-1; the D gene is perhaps TRBD2, from 5 matching bases. The nucleotide sequence reads as follows: TGCAGTGCTAGGGACTTCCCCTCCTACAATGAGCAGTTCTTC. Translation gives CSARDFPSYNEQFF.